A single sample gave rise to the 26 T cell receptor beta chains below, sequenced in a study of cytomegalovirus exposure and HLA in healthy donors. Measured with immunoSEQ multiplex PCR; TCRdb has only the in-frame clones, and not every one. The top ten hold almost 0.9% of the sample, which has roughly 100,000 clones, about 95% seen once. The sample consisted of PBMCs. The source is a woman between 18 and 30 years old in good health and CMV-seronegative.

DNA of the CDR3: TGTGCCAGCAGCCCAGGTAAAGGCGGCTACACCTTC. Translated: CASSPGKGGYTF. The rearrangement links TRBV9 to TRBJ1-2; D not certain. Per the germline V gene, CDR1 is SGDLS and CDR2 is YYNGEE. Trimming pared 4 bases from V and 8 bases from J, leaving 12 bases between. The CDR3 length is 12 residues.

The rearrangement uses TRBV6-1 and TRBJ1-1; D is ambiguous. The V end lost 6 bases, the J end lost 2 bases, and 10 bases lay between the germline ends. This CDR3 is 13 amino acids long. CDR1 and CDR2 from the germline V gene are MNHNS and SASEGT. The CDR3, as DNA: TGTGCCAGCAGCAAAACAGAAAACACTGAAGCTTTCTTT. Encoded protein: CASSKTENTEAFF.

The V call is TRBV25-1, the J call TRBJ2-5; 7 nucleotides match TRBD1. The CDR3 extends over 15 amino acids. From germline, CDR1 is MGHDK and CDR2 SYGVNS. J was trimmed by 2 bases and V by 2 bases; bases with no gene match: 5. The CDR3 DNA is TGTGCCAGCAGTGAACTCGGACAGGCGCAAGAGACCCAGTACTTC. Translation gives CASSELGQAQETQYF.

The chain couples TRBV5-1 to TRBJ2-1, with D possibly being TRBD2 (5 bases). Trimming took 3 bases from V and 8 from J, leaving 24 bases between them. The CDR3 loop spans 17 amino acids. Germline CDR1 and CDR2: SGHRS and YFSETQ. CDR3 sequence reads: CASSWKTRAEQIHEQFF. DNA for the CDR3: TGCGCCAGCAGCTGGAAAACCCGAGCGGAGCAAATACATGAGCAGTTCTTC.

The gene calls are TRBV7-2 and TRBJ2-7; the D is unclear. In germline, CDR1 is SGHTA, CDR2 FQGNSA. V dropped 1 base and J dropped 1 base, with 8 bases sitting between them. CDR3 length: 14 amino acids. The CDR3 DNA is TGTGCCAGCAGCTTAGTCCAGGCTTCCTACGAGCAGTACTTC. This sequence encodes CASSLVQASYEQYF. The full variable domain, rest sourced from reference TRBV7-2 and TRBJ2-7, is GAGVSQSPSNKVTEKGKDVELRCDPISGHTALYWYRQSLGQGLEFLIYFQGNSAPDKSGLPSDRFSAERTGGSVSTLTIQRTQQEDSAVYLCASSLVQASYEQYFGPGTRLTVT.

CDR3 loop: CASSPASGDRRMNTEAFF. CDR3 DNA sequence: TGCGCCAGCAGCCCTGCTAGTGGGGACAGGAGAATGAACACTGAAGCTTTCTTT. The chain is built from TRBV5-1 and TRBJ1-1; 8 nucleotides agree with TRBD1. Germline V gene data show CDR1 as SGHRS and CDR2 as YFSETQ. Trimming cost V 4 bases and J 0 bases; bases outside gene matches: 14. The CDR3 extends over 18 amino acids.

The CDR3 spells CASGLVIESLTYEQYF. The CDR3 DNA is TGTGCTAGTGGTTTGGTAATAGAGTCCCTTACCTACGAGCAGTACTTC. This rearrangement joins TRBV12-5 to TRBJ2-7; D unclear. Between the trimmed V and J ends, which lost 0 bases and 2 bases, there was a span of 14 bases. The CDR3 is 16 amino acids. Germline V lookup: CDR1 LGHNT, CDR2 FRNRAP.

This clone was observed a single time. The chain links TRBV4-1 to TRBJ2-3, with 7 bases fitting TRBD2. The V segment lost 4 bases and the J segment 4 bases; nucleotides outside the gene matches: 17. The CDR3 has 18 residues. Germline V gene sequence: CDR1 MGHRA, CDR2 YSYEKL. This chain's CDR3 is CASSRIPGTTERPDTQYF. CDR3 in DNA: TGCGCCAGCAGCCGTATCCCTGGGACTACCGAAAGACCAGATACGCAGTATTTT.

V usage is TRBV6-5 and J usage is TRBJ2-7, with a tentative D call TRBD2 (5 bases). This CDR3 spans 15 amino acids. The germline CDR1 and CDR2 sequences are MNHEY and SVGAGI. V was clipped by 0 bases and J by 7 bases, with 16 bases between them. CDR3 DNA: TGTGCCAGCAGTTACTCGTCAGCGGACCTAAGGGAGCAGTACTTC. Its translation: CASSYSSADLREQYF.

CDR3 DNA sequence: TGTGCCAGCAGCCACGATACTAGCGGAGCCTTGACTGGTACGCAGTATTTT. It yields the protein CASSHDTSGALTGTQYF. This chain connects TRBV7-9 to TRBJ2-3; 8 positions agree with TRBD2. Germline assignment: CDR1 SEHNR and CDR2 FQNEAQ (reference sequence). CDR3 length equals 17 residues. Trimming took 5 bases from V and 8 from J; bases not matched to a gene: 18.

The chain recombines TRBV7-6 with TRBJ1-3; D remains ambiguous. The CDR3 is 16 residues long. Between the trimmed V and J ends, which lost 1 base and 1 base, there was a span of 11 bases. Germline V CDR1 and CDR2: SGHVS, FNYEAQ. DNA for the CDR3: TGTGCCAGCAGCTTAGGGGCAGAAGAGTCTGGAAACACCATATATTTT. Translated, it gives CASSLGAEESGNTIYF.

This clone was counted a few times. The chain has TRBV6-4 and TRBJ1-2; 8 bases are a match to TRBD1. Germline CDR1 is MRHNA and CDR2 is SNTAGT. The V and J ends lost 6 bases and 6 bases, in that order; junction bases with no gene match: 6. The CDR3 length is 13 residues. In nucleotides, the CDR3 is TGTGCCAGCAGGACAGGGGAGGGAGATGGCTACACCTTC. It yields the protein CASRTGEGDGYTF.

On this clone: The junction departs from germline at one end; a sequencing error may be responsible. The rearrangement uses TRBV7-7 and TRBJ2-2; 12 bases match TRBD2. Germline assignment: CDR1 SSHAT and CDR2 FNYEAQ (reference sequence). CDR3 length: 17 amino acids. The CDR3 spells CASSGNLAGGSTGELFF. CDR3 in DNA: TGTGCTAGCAGCGGAAATCTAGCGGGAGGGAGTACCGGGGAGCTGTTTTTT.

Points on this clone: An end of the junction does not agree with germline; a read error may underlie this. The V call is TRBV7-7, the J call TRBJ2-5, with TRBD2 matching 11 bases. CDR1 SSHAT and CDR2 FNYEAQ come from the germline V gene (reference sequence). This CDR3 region has 16 residues. Here the CDR3 DNA reads TGTGCTAGCAGCTTAAATGGGGTGCTAGCGGGGGGAGCCCAGTACTTC. Amino acids: CASSLNGVLAGGAQYF.

V usage is TRBV15 and J usage is TRBJ2-1; 9 bases line up with TRBD2. CDR3 length: 15 residues. Germline V gene sequence: CDR1 LNHNV, CDR2 YYDKDF (reference sequence). The V gene end was trimmed by 2 bases and the J gene end by 6 bases; junction bases not matched to a gene: 5. The CDR3 sequence is CATSRRSGGLNEQFF. The CDR3 DNA sequence: TGTGCCACCAGCAGAAGGAGCGGGGGGCTCAATGAGCAGTTCTTC.

The chain recombines TRBV10-3 with TRBJ2-7, with a possible D match to TRBD1 (5 bases). Germline lookup yields CDR1 ENHRY and CDR2 SYGVKD. Trimming removed 3 bases from V and 3 bases from J, with 15 bases in between. The CDR3 is 15 amino acids. CDR3 amino acids: CAISEGAVHYYEQYF. CDR3 coding DNA: TGTGCCATCAGTGAAGGGGCAGTTCATTACTACGAGCAGTACTTC.

This chain joins TRBV30 and TRBJ1-5; D not resolved. The V end was cut by 0 bases, the J end by 1 base, with 13 bases between. The germline gives CDR1 GTSNPN, CDR2 SVGIG (reference sequence). The CDR3 runs to 16 residues. CDR3: CAWSVPSGESNQPQHF. The CDR3, as DNA: TGTGCCTGGAGTGTACCATCCGGGGAGAGCAATCAGCCCCAGCATTTT.

The chain links TRBV19 to TRBJ2-1; 9 bases agree with TRBD1. This CDR3 contains 16 residues. J was trimmed by 6 bases and V by 2 bases; bases with no gene match: 8. Germline lookup yields CDR1 LNHDA and CDR2 SQIVND (reference sequence). CDR3 amino acids: CASSISGTGQVNEQFF. In DNA form, the CDR3 reads TGTGCCAGTAGTATAAGCGGGACAGGGCAGGTCAATGAGCAGTTCTTC.

V is TRBV27 and J is TRBJ2-3; 11 positions match TRBD2. The CDR3 runs to 15 residues. Germline values: CDR1 MNHEY, CDR2 SMNVEV (reference sequence). With 4 bases clipped from V and 8 bases from J, the junction kept 8 bases outside the gene matches. This chain's CDR3 is CASSSLAGGPGTQYF. In DNA form, the CDR3 reads TGTGCCAGCAGTTCATTAGCGGGGGGGCCAGGTACGCAGTATTTT.

The CDR3 nucleotides read TGCGCCAGCAGCCCAAGTTTCAGCGGGGCCGCTTACAATGAGCAGTTCTTC. It codes for CASSPSFSGAAYNEQFF. The V call is TRBV5-1, the J call TRBJ2-1, with TRBD2 matching 7 bases. Germline CDR1 and CDR2: SGHRS and YFSETQ. V was pared by 4 bases and J by 4 bases, with 14 bases of the junction left unmatched. This CDR3 region has 17 residues.

The rearrangement joins TRBV19 to TRBJ1-1; weak D call: TRBD1 (5 bases). Trimming pared 3 bases from V and 3 bases from J, leaving 11 bases between. The CDR3 length is 14 residues. Germline CDR1 and CDR2: LNHDA and SQIVND (reference sequence). CDR3 protein: CASSIAGVDTEAFF. Here the CDR3 DNA reads TGTGCCAGTAGTATCGCGGGGGTGGACACTGAAGCTTTCTTT.

This clone showed up just once. The chain joins TRBV20-1 to TRBJ1-1; D gene unclear. This CDR3 comprises 8 residues. The germline gives CDR1 DFQATT, CDR2 SNEGSKA (reference sequence). Deletions cut 4 bases from V and 10 bases from J, with 4 bases between. CDR3 DNA: TGCAGTGCTACCTCAGCTTTCTTT. This translates into CSATSAFF.

The chain is built from TRBV7-9 and TRBJ1-1; tentative D call: TRBD1 (5 bases). The CDR3 sequence is 15 residues long. CDR1 and CDR2 (germline): SEHNR, FQNEAQ (reference sequence). V lost 1 base to trimming and J lost 1 base, with 10 bases between them. The CDR3 sequence: CASSLGQGENTEAFF. The CDR3, as DNA: TGTGCCAGCAGCTTAGGGCAGGGTGAGAACACTGAAGCTTTCTTT. Full variable domain (missing parts from reference TRBV7-9 and TRBJ1-1): DTGVSQNPRHKITKRGQNVTFRCDPISEHNRLYWYRQTLGQGPEFLTYFQNEAQLEKSRLLSDRFSAERPKGSFSTLEIQRTEQGDSAMYLCASSLGQGENTEAFFGQGTRLTVV.

In this sample, this clone turned up once. The rearrangement joins TRBV19 to TRBJ2-2; D is unresolved. With 5 bases removed from V and 0 bases from J, the gap between germline ends came to 10 bases. The CDR3 is 15 amino acids. Per the germline V gene, CDR1 is LNHDA and CDR2 is SQIVND (reference sequence). The CDR3: CASSPAVPNTGELFF. The CDR3 bases are TGTGCCAGTAGTCCGGCGGTACCGAACACCGGGGAGCTGTTTTTT.

This chain uses TRBV19 with TRBJ1-2; D is ambiguous. Germline V CDR1 and CDR2: LNHDA, SQIVND (reference sequence). With 1 base removed from V and 5 bases from J, the gap between germline ends came to 8 bases. The CDR3 spans 13 residues. The CDR3 DNA is TGTGCCAGTAGTATAGCCGACACGTATGGCTACACCTTC. Translation: CASSIADTYGYTF.

V is TRBV29-1 and J is TRBJ2-5, with 9 bases identical to TRBD2. The germline gives CDR1 SQVTM, CDR2 ANQGSEA. V shed 5 bases, J shed 2 bases, and the junction held 3 bases outside the gene matches. CDR3 length: 13 residues. CDR3 DNA sequence: TGCAGCGTTTCTCTAGCGGGGCAAGAGACCCAGTACTTC. Translation: CSVSLAGQETQYF.